This TCR beta chain is from a study of blood T cell repertoires in COVID-19. Overall study: There were acute and convalescent COVID-19 samples, and they came from the United States, Italy and Spain.

Study members were between about 18 and 100 years old and lived in 20 to 25 US regions. Per the original data handling: Counts of nucleated cells, estimated from reference gene primer amplification, were obtained. Measured with immunoSEQ multiplex PCR; TCRdb has only the in-frame clones, and not every one. The V and J calls and the clone size are those of that table, but D and trimming were determined from the DNA. The top ten hold 2% to 3% of the sample, which has 130,000 or so clones, around 84% seen once. V lost 3 bases and J 1 base, leaving 12 bases between the germline ends. The V gene's germline CDR1 is MNHNS and CDR2 SASEGT. CDR3 size: 15 residues.

This clonotype was obtained from a man aged 35 to 55 with acute COVID-19. The sample taken for sequencing was PBMCs or T cells enriched from blood (not recorded which). This chain joins TRBV6-1 and TRBJ1-1, with a weak D call TRBD1 (5 bases). The CDR3 sequence is CASSDNRRWNTEAFF. In DNA form, the CDR3 reads TGTGCCAGCAGTGATAACAGGCGATGGAACACTGAAGCTTTCTTT.